The sequence of this T cell receptor (beta chain) was determined in a study of CD8+CD57+ T cells in acquired aplastic anemia. Turning to the study itself: DNA from sorted CD4+ and CD8+ cells averaged around 3.5 ug. The study, taken as a whole, reports: Between patients and controls, CD8+ Simpson's diversity did not vary significantly.

V gave up 2 bases and J gave up 0 bases; unmatched junction bases: 7. CDR3 length equals 17 residues. Germline V gives CDR1 LNHNV, CDR2 YYDKDF (reference sequence). This clonotype was observed at least ten times. What it recognizes is unknown. Genomic DNA served as template for TCR beta VDJ and CDR3 profiling. One entry per CDR3 protein results from TCRdb running MiXCR on the reads. Of about 180,000 distinct CDR3 sequences listed, approximately 48% are singletons. The sequenced patients had an expansion of CD8+CD57+ cells seen by flow cytometry. No therapy had been given to the patients at the time of blood sampling.

The TCR originated in a human donor with aplastic anemia. V is TRBV15 and J is TRBJ1-5; 7 nucleotides line up with TRBD1. The sequenced sample was sorted CD4+, CD8+, or CD8+CD57+ T cells (not recorded which) from PBMCs. CDR3 region: CATSRKGDSYSNQPQHF. In DNA form, the CDR3 reads TGTGCCACCAGCAGAAAAGGGGACAGTTATAGCAATCAGCCCCAGCATTTT.